Reported below is one T cell receptor (beta chain). Its matching antigen is unknown. Extracted from the samples, RNA was reverse transcribed into cDNA to serve as the sequencing template. TCRdb's table, derived via immunoSEQ multiplex PCR, lists solely in-frame clones and lacks some. This table has approximately 170,000 clones, 60% to 75% appearing once. The treatment: oral pan-JAK inhibitor, 5-10 mg twice daily. Starting from PBMCs, sorting isolated CD4+ and CD8+ T cells. The sample is drawn from a study of CD8+ T cells in alopecia areata. The wider study: Oral tofacitinib (5 to 10 mg twice daily) was administered to treated patients.

The germline V gene encodes CDR1 LGHNA and CDR2 YNFKEQ. This CDR3 has 16 amino acids. Trimming took off 1 base at V and 0 bases at J, with 12 bases between the two ends. Study results and limitations: Higher clonality than in normal scalp was seen in lesional scalp, especially alopecia totalis/universalis.

This TCR was recovered from a human donor with alopecia areata. This specimen consisted of CD4+ T cells sorted from blood, obtained at week 24, from a patient treated with tofacitinib. The rearrangement joins TRBV4-2 to TRBJ2-5, with a weak D call TRBD2 (5 bases). DNA for the CDR3: TGTGCCAGCAGCCAAGCCGGGGTAGGGTACCAAGAGACCCAGTACTTC. It specifies CASSQAGVGYQETQYF.